This T cell receptor (beta chain) appears in the sequencing data of a study of cytomegalovirus exposure and HLA in healthy donors. About this clone itself: Antigen unknown.

Study-level results: By a later analysis, the bulk of CMV-associated TCR beta chains appeared HLA-restricted.

There are 14 residues in the CDR3. Trimming removed 6 bases at V and 0 bases at J, with 11 bases between. Germline CDR1 and CDR2: LNHDA and SQIVND (reference sequence). 13 Jbeta primers and 60 Vbeta primers were used for the PCR. The method was immunoSEQ multiplex PCR; TCRdb's version includes in-frame clones alone and lacks a portion of them. Here the sample spans 100,000 to 150,000 clones, 80% to 85% being singletons. This receptor was taken from a boy between 5 and 17 years old in good health and CMV-seronegative. Sequencing was carried out using PBMCs. This chain links TRBV19 with TRBJ1-1; tentatively, D is TRBD1 (6 bases). CDR3 sequence: CASRIQGMNTEAFF. CDR3 nucleotide sequence: TGTGCCAGTAGGATACAGGGCATGAACACTGAAGCTTTCTTT.